The 28 T cell receptor beta chains reported below all come from one sample, sequenced in a study of long-term antiretroviral therapy in people with HIV. Sequencing relied on immunoSEQ assay v3.0, run at survey level. Generated by immunoSEQ multiplex PCR, the TCRdb table keeps only in-frame clones and is missing some. The table has around 25,000 clones, roughly 96% seen once. The input for sequencing was unsorted PBMCs, taken around 4.7 years after starting antiretroviral therapy. These receptors all stem from a woman in her forties or fifties with HIV.

This rearrangement joins TRBV19 to TRBJ1-2; TRBD1 might be the D (5 bases). This CDR3 has 13 residues. CDR1 and CDR2 (germline): LNHDA, SQIVND (reference sequence). Trimming removed 7 bases at V and 5 bases at J, with 14 bases between. This CDR3 reads CASTERGVYGYTF. In DNA form, the CDR3 reads TGTGCCAGTACTGAACGGGGGGTTTATGGCTACACCTTC.

The V gene is TRBV11-2, the J gene TRBJ2-1, with 13 bases identical to TRBD2. The trim removed 5 bases at V and 8 bases at J, leaving 9 bases unmatched. Germline V CDR1 and CDR2: SGHAT, FQNNGV. CDR3 length: 16 amino acids. CDR3 residues: CASSQRTSGRIYEQFF. The DNA of the CDR3 is TGTGCCAGCAGCCAACGGACTAGCGGGAGAATTTATGAGCAGTTCTTC.

This rearrangement joins TRBV28 to TRBJ1-5, with D maybe TRBD1 (5 bases). The CDR3 is made up of 12 amino acids. V gave up 11 bases and J gave up 3 bases, with 11 bases separating them. Germline lookup yields CDR1 MDHEN and CDR2 SYDVKM. CDR3 sequence (DNA): TGTGCCGTAACAGGTTACAATCAGCCCCAGCATTTT. Translating gives CAVTGYNQPQHF.

V usage is TRBV28 and J usage is TRBJ2-7; 7 nucleotides match TRBD2. The CDR3 sequence is 14 residues long. Germline trimming cut 8 bases from V and 4 bases from J; bases unmatched to any gene: 11. The germline V gene encodes CDR1 MDHEN and CDR2 SYDVKM. The CDR3 sequence: CASSLSGAEYEQYF. CDR3 nucleotides: TGTGCCAGCTCTCTGAGCGGGGCTGAATACGAGCAGTACTTC.

This clone was recorded once. The rearrangement links TRBV7-9 to TRBJ1-1; the D gene is possibly TRBD1 (5 bases). This CDR3 has 14 amino acids. The ends were cut back, 5 bases at V and 0 bases at J, with 10 bases in the middle. CDR1 is SEHNR and CDR2 is FQNEAQ in the germline V gene (reference sequence). CDR3 region: CASSPRDLNTEAFF. CDR3 DNA sequence: TGTGCCAGCAGCCCCCGGGACTTGAACACTGAAGCTTTCTTT.

The genes are TRBV6-5 and TRBJ2-7, with D tentatively TRBD2 (5 bases). This CDR3 comprises 13 residues. Between the trimmed V and J ends, which lost 3 bases and 3 bases, there was a span of 9 bases. CDR1 is MNHEY, CDR2 SVGAGI, per germline. DNA for the CDR3: TGTGCCAGCAGTTATTCGGGAAGCTACGAGCAGTACTTC. This sequence encodes CASSYSGSYEQYF.

The table lists this clone with a count of one. J is TRBJ1-3 and V is TRBV7-9; maybe TRBD1 (5 bases). Trimming shortened V by 8 bases and J by 0 bases, and 14 bases separated the two germline ends. The CDR3 is 15 residues long. Per the germline V gene, CDR1 is SEHNR and CDR2 is FQNEAQ (reference sequence). This chain's CDR3 is CASERGLYSGNTIYF. For the CDR3, the DNA is TGTGCCAGCGAGCGGGGACTTTACTCTGGAAACACCATATATTTT.

The chain recombines TRBV28 with TRBJ1-3; D remains ambiguous. Per germline, CDR1 MDHEN and CDR2 SYDVKM. V gave up 6 bases and J gave up 0 bases, with 6 bases separating them. The CDR3 runs to 13 residues. The CDR3 bases are TGTGCCAGCAGGATCCTCTCTGGAAACACCATATATTTT. Translating it yields CASRILSGNTIYF. The whole variable domain, filled in from reference TRBV28 and TRBJ1-3, reads DVKVTQSSRYLVKRTGEKVFLECVQDMDHENMFWYRQDPGLGLRLIYFSYDVKMKEKGDIPEGYSVSREKKERFSLILESASTNQTSMYLCASRILSGNTIYFGEGSWLTVV.

This chain joins TRBV7-9 and TRBJ1-2; D might be TRBD1 (6 bases). Between the trimmed V and J ends, which lost 0 bases and 4 bases, there was a span of 12 bases. The CDR3 is 15 amino acids. CDR1 SEHNR and CDR2 FQNEAQ come from the germline V gene (reference sequence). CDR3 sequence reads: CASSLAQGGSYGYTF. Here the CDR3 DNA reads TGTGCCAGCAGCTTAGCACAGGGTGGGAGCTATGGCTACACCTTC. The whole variable domain, filled in from reference TRBV7-9 and TRBJ1-2, reads DTGVSQNPRHKITKRGQNVTFRCDPISEHNRLYWYRQTLGQGPEFLTYFQNEAQLEKSRLLSDRFSAERPKGSFSTLEIQRTEQGDSAMYLCASSLAQGGSYGYTFGSGTRLTVV.

This chain uses TRBV7-9 with TRBJ2-3; 9 bases are a match to TRBD2. After removal of 3 bases from V and 3 bases from J, the junction contained 13 bases not matched to a gene. The CDR3 covers 18 residues. CDR1 and CDR2 (germline): SEHNR, FQNEAQ (reference sequence). Here the CDR3 DNA reads TGTGCCAGCAGCTTTCCCCTCGGGATAGCGGGAGTGACAGATACGCAGTATTTT. It codes for CASSFPLGIAGVTDTQYF.

The gene calls are TRBV5-6 and TRBJ1-1, with D unclear. The CDR3 covers 14 residues. Germline assignment: CDR1 SGHDT and CDR2 YYEEEE. Trimming cost V 0 bases and J 4 bases, with 10 bases left between them. The CDR3 DNA is TGTGCCAGCAGCTTGGGTATGGGCCTCACTGAAGCTTTCTTT. Translating gives CASSLGMGLTEAFF. Supplemented by reference TRBV5-6 and TRBJ1-1, the full variable domain reads DAGVTQSPTHLIKTRGQQVTLRCSPKSGHDTVSWYQQALGQGPQFIFQYYEEEERQRGNFPDRFSGHQFPNYSSELNVNALLLGDSALYLCASSLGMGLTEAFFGQGTRLTVV.

The chain combines TRBV6-5 with TRBJ1-2; D is possibly TRBD1 (5 bases). Trimming took off 5 bases at V and 4 bases at J, with 14 bases between the two ends. The germline V gene has CDR1 MNHEY and CDR2 SVGAGI. The CDR3 has 14 residues. CDR3 nucleotide sequence: TGTGCCAGCAGTCAGGGAGGGGCGCGCTATGGCTACACCTTC. Translation gives CASSQGGARYGYTF.

The chain has TRBV15 and TRBJ1-5; D remains unclear. This CDR3 has 13 residues. Germline lookup yields CDR1 LNHNV and CDR2 YYDKDF (reference sequence). The V end lost 4 bases, the J end lost 5 bases, and 9 bases lay between the germline ends. The CDR3 DNA follows: TGTGCCACCAGCAACCGGGAGGATCAGCCCCAGCATTTT. Amino acids: CATSNREDQPQHF.

The chain recombines TRBV6-5 with TRBJ2-5, with 9 bases aligning to TRBD2. This CDR3 is 15 amino acids long. With 4 bases clipped from V and 6 bases from J, the junction kept 9 bases outside the gene matches. CDR1 and CDR2 (germline): MNHEY, SVGAGI. This chain's CDR3 is CASSSLSGSVKTQYF. CDR3 in DNA: TGTGCCAGCAGTTCGCTTAGCGGGAGTGTTAAGACCCAGTACTTC.

The chain carries TRBV28 and TRBJ2-7, with 14 bases that match TRBD2. V lost 2 bases to trimming and J lost 3 bases; unmatched junction nucleotides: 0. Germline CDR1 MDHEN, CDR2 SYDVKM. CDR3 length: 15 residues. CDR3 DNA: TGTGCCAGCAGTTTAGGGACTAGCGGGAGCTACGAGCAGTACTTC. Residues: CASSLGTSGSYEQYF.

This clone showed up just once. V gene TRBV19 combines with J gene TRBJ1-1; D is perhaps TRBD1 (6 bases). Trimming cost V 6 bases and J 3 bases, with 17 bases left between them. There are 15 residues in the CDR3. CDR1 and CDR2 from the germline V gene are LNHDA and SQIVND (reference sequence). CDR3 sequence reads: CASRTNWAGDTEAFF. The DNA for the CDR3 is TGTGCCAGTAGAACAAATTGGGCAGGGGACACTGAAGCTTTCTTT.

The chain is built from TRBV28 and TRBJ2-3, with 9 bases fitting TRBD2. Trimming cost V 8 bases and J 3 bases; bases outside gene matches: 3. The CDR3 is made up of 13 amino acids. Looked up from germline, CDR1 is MDHEN and CDR2 is SYDVKM. The CDR3 region is CASGTSPTDTQYF. Written as DNA, the CDR3 is TGTGCCAGCGGGACTAGCCCAACAGATACGCAGTATTTT.

J is TRBJ2-1 and V is TRBV11-3; D may be TRBD2 (5 bases). CDR3 length: 11 amino acids. Trimming pared 5 bases from V and 7 bases from J, leaving 6 bases between. Germline assignment: CDR1 SGHNT and CDR2 YENEEA. The CDR3 nucleotides are TGTGCCAGCAGCAGAGGGAATGAGCAGTTCTTC. This gives the protein CASSRGNEQFF.

The gene calls are TRBV7-2 and TRBJ2-6, with 10 bases aligning to TRBD1. Unmatched junction bases numbered 5, after V lost 6 bases and J lost 0 bases. The CDR3 covers 17 residues. Germline V gene sequence: CDR1 SGHTA, CDR2 FQGNSA. CDR3 region: CASRQDRGPSGANVLTF. Written as DNA, the CDR3 is TGTGCCAGCAGACAAGACAGGGGGCCCTCTGGGGCCAACGTCCTGACTTTC.

This sequence joins TRBV28 and TRBJ1-1; D is unclear. The CDR3 contains 13 residues. Looked up from germline, CDR1 is MDHEN and CDR2 is SYDVKM. Trimming cost V 3 bases and J 0 bases, with 5 bases left between them. DNA of the CDR3: TGTGCCAGCAGTTTGGTGATGAACACTGAAGCTTTCTTT. Protein product: CASSLVMNTEAFF.

This sequence joins TRBV7-3 and TRBJ2-1; TRBD2 agrees at 7 bases. J gave up 4 bases and V 2 bases, and 5 bases lay outside the gene matches. The CDR3 loop spans 15 amino acids. CDR1 is SGHTA, CDR2 FQGTGA, per germline. CDR3 DNA: TGTGCCAGCAGCTTAGGAGCGGGAAAGTACAATGAGCAGTTCTTC. Amino acids: CASSLGAGKYNEQFF.

This chain uses TRBV5-1 with TRBJ2-2; a weak D match, TRBD2 (6 bases). The germline gives CDR1 SGHRS, CDR2 YFSETQ. Trimming stripped 4 bases from V and 3 bases from J, with 16 bases between. The CDR3 is made up of 16 amino acids. The CDR3 is CASSPRAGRDTGELFF. DNA for the CDR3: TGCGCCAGCAGCCCCAGGGCGGGACGAGACACCGGGGAGCTGTTTTTT.

This sequence joins TRBV6-6 and TRBJ1-3; D unresolved. Trimming cost V 1 base and J 1 base, with 11 bases left between them. CDR3 size: 16 residues. Per germline, CDR1 MNHNY and CDR2 SVGAGI (reference sequence). This CDR3 is CASSYWSGESGNTIYF. The CDR3 region has the DNA TGTGCCAGCAGTTACTGGTCCGGGGAATCTGGAAACACCATATATTTT.

J is TRBJ1-2 and V is TRBV5-1; no clear D. The V end lost 0 bases, the J end lost 3 bases, and 6 bases lay between the germline ends. This CDR3 contains 13 residues. Germline V gene sequence: CDR1 SGHRS, CDR2 YFSETQ. The CDR3 sequence: CASSLGPYYGYTF. The CDR3 DNA sequence: TGCGCCAGCAGCTTGGGCCCATACTATGGCTACACCTTC.

V gene TRBV28 combines with J gene TRBJ1-5, with 7 bases aligning to TRBD1. Germline V gives CDR1 MDHEN, CDR2 SYDVKM. CDR3 length: 15 amino acids. The trim removed 7 bases at V and 2 bases at J, leaving 8 bases unmatched. This chain's CDR3 is CASTPEGAGNQPQHF. The CDR3 DNA is TGTGCCAGCACCCCCGAGGGGGCGGGCAATCAGCCCCAGCATTTT.

J is TRBJ2-3 and V is TRBV10-3; perhaps TRBD2 as D (5 bases). The CDR3 spans 15 residues. Germline V gene sequence: CDR1 ENHRY, CDR2 SYGVKD. V gave up 6 bases and J gave up 0 bases, with 13 bases separating them. Here the CDR3 reads CAISLSDTSTDTQYF. The CDR3 coding sequence is TGTGCCATCAGCCTTAGCGACACTAGCACAGATACGCAGTATTTT.

The V call is TRBV7-6, the J call TRBJ2-1; D is unclear. The CDR3 sequence is 13 residues long. V dropped 8 bases and J dropped 4 bases, with 12 bases sitting between them. The germline V gene encodes CDR1 SGHVS and CDR2 FNYEAQ. CDR3 nucleotide sequence: TGTGCCAGCGGTAATTCAGCATACAATGAGCAGTTCTTC. Residues: CASGNSAYNEQFF.

The chain employs TRBV7-8 and TRBJ1-2; D is undetermined. Deletions cut 2 bases from V and 6 bases from J, with 16 bases between. Germline CDR1 and CDR2: SGHVS and FQNEAQ. The CDR3 runs 15 residues. In nucleotides, the CDR3 is TGTGCCAGCAGCTTATCTCCGACTCTCTATCATGGCTACACCTTC. Its protein is CASSLSPTLYHGYTF.